The clone carrying this T cell receptor beta chain was counted once. V lost 7 bases and J 2 bases, leaving 9 bases between the germline ends. The CDR3 runs to 12 residues. Germline V gene sequence: CDR1 SNHLY, CDR2 FYNNEI. The sample belongs to a study of blood T cell repertoires in COVID-19. Study details: Italy, Spain and the United States were the sources of the convalescent and acute COVID-19 samples.

Profiled with immunoSEQ multiplex PCR; TCRdb holds only in-frame clones, not every one. Among 23,000 or so clones listed, roughly 80% were seen once. This sequence joins TRBV2 and TRBJ2-7; the D gene is possibly TRBD2 (5 bases). Sequenced input: peripheral blood. The TCR originated in a woman aged 80 or over with acute or convalescent COVID-19. The CDR3 loop is CASNGEPYEQYF. The CDR3 bases are TGTGCCAGCAACGGGGAACCCTACGAGCAGTACTTC. Based on the CDR3 plus reference TRBV2 and TRBJ2-7, the full variable domain is EPEVTQTPSHQVTQMGQEVILRCVPISNHLYFYWYRQILGQKVEFLVSFYNNEISEKSEIFDDQFSVERPDGSNFTLKIRSTKLEDSAMYFCASNGEPYEQYFGPGTRLTVT.